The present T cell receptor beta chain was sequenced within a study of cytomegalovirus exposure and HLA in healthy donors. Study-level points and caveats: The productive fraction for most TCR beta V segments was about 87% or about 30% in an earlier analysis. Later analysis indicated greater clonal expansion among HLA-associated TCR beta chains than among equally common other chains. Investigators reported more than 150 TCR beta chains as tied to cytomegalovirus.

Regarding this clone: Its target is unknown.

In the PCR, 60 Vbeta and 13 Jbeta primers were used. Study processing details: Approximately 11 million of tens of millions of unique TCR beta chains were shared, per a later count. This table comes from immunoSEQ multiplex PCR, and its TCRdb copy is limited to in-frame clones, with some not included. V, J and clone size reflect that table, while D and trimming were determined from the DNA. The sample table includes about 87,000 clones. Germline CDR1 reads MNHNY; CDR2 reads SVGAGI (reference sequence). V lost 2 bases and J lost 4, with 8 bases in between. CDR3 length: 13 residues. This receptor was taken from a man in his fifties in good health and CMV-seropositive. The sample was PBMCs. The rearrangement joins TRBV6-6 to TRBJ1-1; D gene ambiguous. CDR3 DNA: TGTGCCAGCAGTTACGTGGCGGGCACTGAAGCTTTCTTT. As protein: CASSYVAGTEAFF.